This T cell receptor beta chain was recovered during a study of shared clonotypes between healthy human individuals. The overall study: The composition of the donors was a couple of women and a few men aged 18 to 49.

Splitting the CD4+ cells yielded a CD45RA+ naive subset and a CD45RA-negative memory subset. Measured with immunoSEQ multiplex PCR; TCRdb has only the in-frame clones, and not every one. Among about 2.4 million clones listed, over 85% were seen once. The CDR3 extends over 17 amino acids. Trimming cost V 0 bases and J 0 bases, with 14 bases left between them. Germline CDR1 and CDR2: SGHRS and YFSETQ. The V and J genes are TRBV5-1 and TRBJ2-3; possible D gene TRBD1, 5 bases. The receptor comes from a man between 18 and 35 years old in good health. Some clones in this sample may be carry-over from other donors' samples. Sequenced material: naive CD4+ T cells from PBMCs. As for subset: CD45RA+ positively selected. This CDR3 is CASSLGVVAGSTDTQYF. The CDR3 region has the DNA TGCGCCAGCAGCTTGGGCGTGGTAGCAGGGAGCACAGATACGCAGTATTTT.